This T cell receptor beta chain was sequenced in a study of identifying expanded T cells in peripheral blood. Study conclusions and caveats: Variance in clone template counts between approximately two-week samples significantly increased with total template count across all healthy donors. Technical replicates showed roughly 1.2 changed clones; about 2 weeks 15 to 20; four weeks 19.

The assay was immunoSEQ multiplex PCR, and TCRdb's table has in-frame clones only and misses some. This sample has 90,000 to 120,000 clones, with 80% to 90% found just once. No infections or other immune events were documented during collection. Comments on this clone: Its antigen is unidentified.

CDR3 length: 15 residues. V lost 6 bases to trimming and J lost 3 bases, with 18 bases between them. Germline V lookup: CDR1 SEHNR, CDR2 FQNEAQ (reference sequence). V gene TRBV7-9 combines with J gene TRBJ2-7; D might be TRBD1 or TRBD2, each matching 5 bases. This sequence originates from a person aged 18-70 years in good health. Sequenced material: blood. The CDR3 sequence is CASSLPGRLLYEQYF. Written as DNA, the CDR3 is TGTGCCAGCAGTCTACCGGGACGGCTTCTCTACGAGCAGTACTTC.